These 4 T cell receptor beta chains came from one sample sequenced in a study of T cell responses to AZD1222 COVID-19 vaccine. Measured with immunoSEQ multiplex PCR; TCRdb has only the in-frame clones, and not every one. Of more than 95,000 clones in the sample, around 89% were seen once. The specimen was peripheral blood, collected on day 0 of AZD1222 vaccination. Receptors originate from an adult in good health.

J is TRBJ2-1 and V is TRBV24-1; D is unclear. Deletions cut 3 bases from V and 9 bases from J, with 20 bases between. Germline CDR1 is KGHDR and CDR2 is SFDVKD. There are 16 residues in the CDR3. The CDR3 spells CATSDRQRLRIGEQFF. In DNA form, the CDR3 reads TGTGCCACCAGTGATCGCCAGCGACTCCGGATCGGTGAGCAGTTCTTC.

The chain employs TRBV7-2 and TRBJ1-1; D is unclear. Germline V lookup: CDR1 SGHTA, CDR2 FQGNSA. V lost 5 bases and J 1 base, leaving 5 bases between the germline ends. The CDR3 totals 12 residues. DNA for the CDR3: TGTGCCAGCAGCGACCCGAACACTGAAGCTTTCTTT. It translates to CASSDPNTEAFF.

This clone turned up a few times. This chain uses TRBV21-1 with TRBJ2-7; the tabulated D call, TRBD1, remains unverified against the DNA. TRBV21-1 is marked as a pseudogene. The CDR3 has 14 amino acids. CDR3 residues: CASNKTGGQLEQYF. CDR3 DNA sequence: TGTGCCAGCAACAAGACAGGTGGGCAGCTCGAGCAGTACTTC.

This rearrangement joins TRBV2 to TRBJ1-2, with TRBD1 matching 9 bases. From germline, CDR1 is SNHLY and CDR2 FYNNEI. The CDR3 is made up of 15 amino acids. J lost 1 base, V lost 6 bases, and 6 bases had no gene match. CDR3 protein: CASRRDREGNYGYTF. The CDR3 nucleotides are TGTGCCAGCAGGAGGGACAGGGAGGGTAACTATGGCTACACCTTC. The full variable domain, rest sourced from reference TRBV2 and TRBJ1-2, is EPEVTQTPSHQVTQMGQEVILRCVPISNHLYFYWYRQILGQKVEFLVSFYNNEISEKSEIFDDQFSVERPDGSNFTLKIRSTKLEDSAMYFCASRRDREGNYGYTFGSGTRLTVV.